This record looks at one TCR beta chain sequence and its context. Its target is not known. The data originate from a study of shared clonotypes between healthy human individuals. For the study at large: Plates per donor: three CD4 naive, three CD4 memory, two CD8 naive, one CD8 memory.

Overall study findings and caveats: Shared clonotypes across all four donors exceeded non-shared ones in generation probability.

It was CD45RO-negative cells, positively selected for CCR7, that made up naive CD8 cells, with terminally differentiated effector memory CD45RA+ cells excluded. Trimming removed 0 bases from V and 6 bases from J; junction bases left unmatched: 8. The CDR3 has 16 residues. Germline V gene data show CDR1 as MNHEY and CDR2 as SMNVEV (reference sequence). Clones were read by immunoSEQ multiplex PCR, and TCRdb kept only the in-frame ones, dropping some. In the table there are roughly 2.1 million clones, 85% to 95% of which are singletons. V and J are TRBV27 and TRBJ1-2; 9 nucleotides line up with TRBD1. The sequence derives from a man aged 18 to 30 in good health. Some clones in this sample may be carry-over from other donors' samples. Sequenced: naive CD8+ T cells from PBMCs. CDR3 protein: CASSLSRTGVLNGYTF. CDR3 nucleotide sequence: TGTGCCAGCAGTTTATCAAGGACAGGGGTCCTTAATGGCTACACCTTC.